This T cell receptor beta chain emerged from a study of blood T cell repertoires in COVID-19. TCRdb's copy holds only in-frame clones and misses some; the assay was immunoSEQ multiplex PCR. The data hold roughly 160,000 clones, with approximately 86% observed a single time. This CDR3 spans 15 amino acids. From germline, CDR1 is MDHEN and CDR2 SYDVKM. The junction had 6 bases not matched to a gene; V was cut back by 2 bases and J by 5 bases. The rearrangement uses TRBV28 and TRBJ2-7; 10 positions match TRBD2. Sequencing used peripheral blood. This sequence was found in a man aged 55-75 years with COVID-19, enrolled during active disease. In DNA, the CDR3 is TGTGCCAGCAGTTTAGTTAGCGGGGGGAGAGACGAGCAGTACTTC. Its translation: CASSLVSGGRDEQYF.